This paragraph covers one T cell receptor beta chain sequence. Its cognate antigen is unknown. Sequenced material consisted of expressed TCRB transcripts (all of the isolated RNA was reverse transcribed). Sequencing of naive, central memory and regulatory T cell samples gave an average of about 3.57 million reads. The table came from immunoSEQ multiplex PCR; TCRdb's copy has only in-frame clones and leaves some out. The sample includes some 200,000 clones, approximately 11% of them seen just once. Blood was drawn once from each donor into heparinised tubes. The draws averaged about 110 mL. CD45RO/CCR7/CD25/CD127/CD95/CD27 separated CD4+ naive, central memory, regulatory and stem cell-like memory cells by sorting. The source of the sample is a study of beta chain features in type 1 diabetes. The study's findings and limits: The naive, central memory and Treg TCRB repertoires of patients appeared to be more similar to one another than those of healthy donors.

Specimen: central memory CD4+ T cells from blood. The TCR was taken from a man aged 18 to 29 in good health.

This CDR3 reads CSDDAGGYTF. In DNA form, the CDR3 reads TGCAGTGACGACGCGGGAGGCTACACCTTC. The rearrangement uses TRBV20-1 and TRBJ1-2; D ambiguous. Deletions cut 7 bases from V and 8 bases from J, with 11 bases between. The CDR3 runs 10 residues. CDR1 is DFQATT and CDR2 is SNEGSKA in the germline V gene (reference sequence).